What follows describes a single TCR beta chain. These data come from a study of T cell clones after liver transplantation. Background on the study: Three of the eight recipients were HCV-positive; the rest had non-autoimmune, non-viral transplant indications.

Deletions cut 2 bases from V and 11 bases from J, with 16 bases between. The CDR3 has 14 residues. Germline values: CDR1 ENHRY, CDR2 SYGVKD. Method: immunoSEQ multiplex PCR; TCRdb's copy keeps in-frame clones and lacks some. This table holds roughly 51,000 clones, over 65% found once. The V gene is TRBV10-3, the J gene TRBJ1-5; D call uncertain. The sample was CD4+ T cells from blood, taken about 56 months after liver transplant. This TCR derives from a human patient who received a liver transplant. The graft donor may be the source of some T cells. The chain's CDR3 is CAISEVERQSAQHF. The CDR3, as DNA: TGTGCCATCAGTGAGGTCGAGAGACAATCAGCCCAGCATTTT.